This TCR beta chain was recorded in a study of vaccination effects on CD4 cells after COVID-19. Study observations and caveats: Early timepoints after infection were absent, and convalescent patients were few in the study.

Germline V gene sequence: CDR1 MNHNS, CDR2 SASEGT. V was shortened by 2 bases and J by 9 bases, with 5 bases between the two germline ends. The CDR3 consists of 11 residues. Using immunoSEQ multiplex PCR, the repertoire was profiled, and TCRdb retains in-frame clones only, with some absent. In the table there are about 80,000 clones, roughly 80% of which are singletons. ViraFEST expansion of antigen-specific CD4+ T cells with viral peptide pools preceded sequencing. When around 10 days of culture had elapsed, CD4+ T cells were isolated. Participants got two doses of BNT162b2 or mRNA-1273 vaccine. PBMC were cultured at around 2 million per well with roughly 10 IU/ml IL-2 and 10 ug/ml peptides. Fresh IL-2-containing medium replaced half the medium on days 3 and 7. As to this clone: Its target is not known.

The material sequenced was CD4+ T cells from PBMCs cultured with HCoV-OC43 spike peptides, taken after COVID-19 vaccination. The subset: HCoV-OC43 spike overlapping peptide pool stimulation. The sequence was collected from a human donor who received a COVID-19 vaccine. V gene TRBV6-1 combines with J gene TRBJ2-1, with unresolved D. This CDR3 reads CASSERSEQFF. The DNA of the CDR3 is TGTGCCAGCAGTGAAAGAAGTGAGCAGTTCTTC.